This T cell receptor (beta chain) was profiled in a study of T cell repertoires in cytomegalovirus infection (dated by TCRdb to the late 2010s). About the study as a whole: Recently identified HLA-C-restricted CMV epitopes, whose presentation resists viral immunomodulation, were targeted by peptide stimulations together with well-studied HLA-B-restricted epitopes. Donor HLA type was relevant to the analysis, because carriage of CMV infection together with the matching HLA type was indicated by public TCR beta signatures. General study outcomes and caveats: In the ex vivo response, HLA-C-restricted CMV-specific TCR beta clonotypes were dominant, and in two of eight donors the single most frequent clonotype came from this HLA-C-restricted group. Cumulative frequency of public TCR beta family members discriminated carriers of CMV infection plus the relevant HLA type in this cohort and an independent roughly 340-donor cohort.

Sample treatment or condition, as interpreted from the label and publication: in vitro stimulation with specific CMV peptide epitopes to enrich CMV-specific T cells. The instrument was an Illumina HiSeq 1500. The raw public reads went through TCRdb reprocessing: fastp at Q25, MiXCR clone calling, in-frame beta chains kept. Duplicate CDR3 protein sequences are folded into a single record with the most common DNA and genes. Here the sample has about 700,000 distinct CDR3 sequences; 33% occur a single time. Approximately 18% of the sample is held by the ten biggest clonotypes. Inclusive of the bounding cysteine and phenylalanine, the CDR3 is 15 residues long. The read is trimmed to its CDR3 DNA, 45 bases read in frame from base 1. V is reduced by 3 bases and J by 0 bases, leaving a spacing of 9 bases between them. In the germline V gene (reference sequence), CDR1 corresponds to LNHDA and CDR2 to SQIVND.

A word on this clonotype: This receptor's antigen is unknown. No qualities accompany the bases; no much larger clone lies one base away.

The specimen was cultured PBMCs, collected from culture after CMV antigen stimulation. Recombination connected TRBV19 to TRBJ1-3, and perhaps TRBD1 as D gene, on 5 matching bases. The receptor's source is a human donor in good health (CMV status not recorded). Some clones in this sample may be carry-over from other donors' samples. The DNA sequence is given as TGTGCCAGTAGTATCGGGGCGCTCTCTGGAAACACCATATATTTT. It is translated as CASSIGALSGNTIYF.